These 21 T cell receptor beta chains originate from one sample sequenced in a study of blood T cell repertoires in COVID-19. Some clones are missing from TCRdb's copy, which holds only in-frame ones; the method was immunoSEQ multiplex PCR. The repertoire includes 250,000 or so clones, approximately 89% of them detected once, and approximately 8.2% sits in the top ten. The sample comprised peripheral blood. The receptor source for this set is a middle-aged man with active or convalescent COVID-19.

The sample holds one count of this clone. The chain carries TRBV7-2 and TRBJ2-1; the D gene is possibly TRBD2 (6 bases). CDR3 size: 15 residues. Looked up from germline, CDR1 is SGHTA and CDR2 is FQGNSA. Trimming took off 5 bases at V and 5 bases at J, with 16 bases between the two ends. CDR3 protein: CASSTHRREDNEQFF. DNA for the CDR3: TGTGCCAGCAGCACCCACCGGAGGGAAGACAATGAGCAGTTCTTC.

This chain links TRBV6-1 with TRBJ2-3; TRBD2 might be the D (5 bases). Trimming stripped 4 bases from V and 5 bases from J, with 25 bases between. Germline values: CDR1 MNHNS, CDR2 SASEGT. The CDR3 consists of 18 residues. The chain's CDR3 is CASSGTRPSGLWGDTQYF. The CDR3 region has the DNA TGTGCCAGCAGTGGCACTAGGCCCAGTGGGTTGTGGGGAGATACGCAGTATTTT.

J is TRBJ2-4 and V is TRBV11-2; 7 bases map to TRBD1. The CDR3 totals 12 residues. J lost 7 bases, V lost 5 bases, and 2 bases had no gene match. Germline-derived CDR1 and CDR2 are SGHAT and FQNNGV. The CDR3: CASSPTGNIQYF. Here the CDR3 DNA reads TGTGCCAGCAGCCCGACAGGGAACATTCAGTACTTC.

This clone was recorded only once. The V and J genes are TRBV13 and TRBJ1-3; a possible D gene is TRBD1 (6 bases). Trimming pared 4 bases from V and 4 bases from J, leaving 11 bases between. The CDR3 has 14 residues. In germline, CDR1 is PRHDT, CDR2 FYEKMQ (reference sequence). CDR3: CASSSGQSGNTIYF. The CDR3, as DNA: TGTGCCAGCAGCTCCGGACAGTCGGGAAACACCATATATTTT. The full variable domain, in which reference TRBV13 and TRBJ1-3 provide the parts outside the CDR3, is AAGVIQSPRHLIKEKRETATLKCYPIPRHDTVYWYQQGPGQDPQFLISFYEKMQSDKGSIPDRFSAQQFSDYHSELNMSSLELGDSALYFCASSSGQSGNTIYFGEGSWLTVV.

The rearrangement joins TRBV9 to TRBJ1-3, with D maybe TRBD1 (6 bases). Germline assignment: CDR1 SGDLS and CDR2 YYNGEE. The CDR3 runs 17 residues. Trimming took off 4 bases at V and 0 bases at J, with 17 bases between the two ends. The CDR3 reads CASSPSGVSYSGNTIYF. The CDR3 region has the DNA TGTGCCAGCAGCCCGTCAGGGGTTTCGTACTCTGGAAACACCATATATTTT.

V is TRBV7-3 and J is TRBJ1-3; TRBD1 matches at 7 bases. The CDR3 spans 14 residues. V lost 1 base and J lost 6; bases outside the gene matches: 3. Germline lookup yields CDR1 SGHTA and CDR2 FQGTGA. In DNA form, the CDR3 reads TGTGCCAGCAGCTTAAGAGGGGGCGAAAACACCATATATTTT. Encoded protein: CASSLRGGENTIYF.

V gene TRBV30 combines with J gene TRBJ1-1; no clear D. The V gene lost 2 bases and the J gene lost 5 bases, with 9 bases spanning the gap. Germline values: CDR1 GTSNPN, CDR2 SVGIG (reference sequence). This CDR3 has 12 residues. In DNA form, the CDR3 reads TGTGCCTGGAGTCACGGGAGGACTGAAGCTTTCTTT. Translated, it gives CAWSHGRTEAFF.

The V call is TRBV2, the J call TRBJ1-5; D is uncertain. The ends were cut back, 2 bases at V and 0 bases at J, with 11 bases in the middle. The V gene's germline CDR1 is SNHLY and CDR2 FYNNEI. The length of the CDR3 is 16 residues. CDR3 coding DNA: TGTGCCAGCAGTGAACGGGAAGGGCATAGCAATCAGCCCCAGCATTTT. Translated: CASSEREGHSNQPQHF.

This sequence joins TRBV24-1 and TRBJ2-1, with 7 bases matching TRBD2. This CDR3 region has 17 residues. Trimming removed 2 bases from V and 0 bases from J; junction bases left unmatched: 6. Germline V CDR1 and CDR2: KGHDR, SFDVKD. DNA of the CDR3: TGTGCCACCAGTGATTCAGAGGGAGGGCCCTCCTACAATGAGCAGTTCTTC. Translation: CATSDSEGGPSYNEQFF.

This sequence joins TRBV30 and TRBJ1-2; D unclear. This CDR3 is built from 16 residues. Per germline, CDR1 GTSNPN and CDR2 SVGIG (reference sequence). V shed 0 bases and J shed 1 base, with 15 bases lying between them. CDR3 coding DNA: TGTGCCTGGAGTGTCGTGACACGACCTGTTAACTATGGCTACACCTTC. As protein: CAWSVVTRPVNYGYTF.

The V and J genes are TRBV7-2 and TRBJ1-3, with D possibly TRBD1 on 5 matching bases. Germline V CDR1 and CDR2: SGHTA, FQGNSA. The V end lost 11 bases, the J end lost 3 bases, and 20 bases lay between the germline ends. The CDR3 has 15 amino acids. The CDR3 sequence is CALRKRGNNGNTIYF. For the CDR3, the DNA is TGTGCCCTAAGAAAGCGGGGGAACAATGGAAACACCATATATTTT.

The chain couples TRBV28 to TRBJ1-4; 11 positions match TRBD1. CDR3 length: 12 residues. Germline CDR1 MDHEN, CDR2 SYDVKM. J lost 10 bases, V lost 11 bases, and 6 bases had no gene match. CDR3 DNA: TGTGCCGGACAGGGGGCGCCCGGAAAACTGTTTTTT. It is translated as CAGQGAPGKLFF.

The V call is TRBV29-1, the J call TRBJ2-3; 10 bases agree with TRBD1. CDR1 and CDR2 (germline): SQVTM, ANQGSEA. The ends lost 5 bases at V and 4 bases at J; junction bases unmatched: 3. The CDR3 is 13 amino acids. The CDR3 loop is CSVRQGASDTQYF. DNA of the CDR3: TGCAGCGTTAGACAGGGGGCTTCAGATACGCAGTATTTT.

The V call is TRBV5-1, the J call TRBJ2-2, with D possibly TRBD1 on 7 matching bases. CDR1 and CDR2 (germline): SGHRS, YFSETQ. Trimming took off 10 bases at V and 3 bases at J, with 16 bases between the two ends. The CDR3 totals 14 residues. The CDR3 nucleotides are TGCGCCTCCAGGGGGGACAGCTACACCGGGGAGCTGTTTTTT. Amino acid sequence: CASRGDSYTGELFF.

The DNA of the CDR3 is TGCGCCAGCAGCTTGGTTGCAGCGGGAGCTCTCTACGAGCAGTACTTC. Amino acid sequence: CASSLVAAGALYEQYF. The rearrangement links TRBV5-1 to TRBJ2-7; TRBD2 matches at 8 bases. The CDR3 contains 16 residues. V gave up 0 bases and J gave up 3 bases; unmatched junction bases: 8. The germline CDR1 and CDR2 sequences are SGHRS and YFSETQ.

The rearrangement links TRBV11-2 to TRBJ2-5; TRBD2 aligns across 11 bases. The CDR3 sequence is 18 residues long. CDR1 and CDR2 (germline): SGHAT, FQNNGV. After removal of 1 base from V and 0 bases from J, the junction contained 7 bases not matched to a gene. CDR3: CASSLALGLAEYQETQYF. CDR3 DNA sequence: TGTGCCAGCAGCTTAGCCCTGGGACTAGCGGAGTACCAAGAGACCCAGTACTTC.

This chain uses TRBV6-5 with TRBJ2-3, with TRBD2 matching over 11 bases. The V and J ends lost 10 bases and 4 bases, in that order; junction bases with no gene match: 10. Germline V gene lookup returns CDR1 MNHEY and CDR2 SVGAGI. The CDR3 loop spans 15 amino acids. The CDR3 DNA follows: TGTGCCACGCAGGTGGTAGCGGGAGGGCCAGATACGCAGTATTTT. It is translated as CATQVVAGGPDTQYF.

This chain joins TRBV5-5 and TRBJ2-3; tentatively, D is TRBD2 (6 bases). CDR3 size: 15 residues. CDR1 is SGHKS and CDR2 is YYEKEE in the germline V gene (reference sequence). V was cut by 0 bases and J by 3 bases, with 11 bases left in between. CDR3 sequence (DNA): TGTGCCAGCAGCTTGGCCGGAGGGCTGACAGATACGCAGTATTTT. It translates to CASSLAGGLTDTQYF.

This rearrangement joins TRBV9 to TRBJ2-1; TRBD2 agrees at 7 bases. Germline V gene lookup returns CDR1 SGDLS and CDR2 YYNGEE. The CDR3 consists of 14 residues. Unmatched junction bases numbered 5, after V lost 2 bases and J lost 6 bases. This chain's CDR3 is CASSVGGGTNEQFF. In DNA form, the CDR3 reads TGTGCCAGCAGCGTTGGGGGAGGGACCAATGAGCAGTTCTTC.

V gene TRBV5-5 combines with J gene TRBJ2-3, with 9 positions matching TRBD2. After removal of 6 bases from V and 6 bases from J, the junction contained 5 bases not matched to a gene. In germline, CDR1 is SGHKS, CDR2 YYEKEE (reference sequence). The CDR3 has 13 residues. The CDR3 DNA is TGTGCCAGCAACGGCGGGGGGGTGGATACGCAGTATTTT. Amino acid sequence: CASNGGGVDTQYF.

The chain uses TRBV11-2 and TRBJ2-7; the match to TRBD2 covers 10 bases. After removal of 5 bases from V and 2 bases from J, the junction contained 6 bases not matched to a gene. The CDR3 totals 15 residues. Germline V CDR1 and CDR2: SGHAT, FQNNGV. The CDR3 loop reads CASSPIAGGTYEQYF. The CDR3 nucleotides are TGTGCCAGCAGCCCCATAGCGGGGGGAACCTACGAGCAGTACTTC.